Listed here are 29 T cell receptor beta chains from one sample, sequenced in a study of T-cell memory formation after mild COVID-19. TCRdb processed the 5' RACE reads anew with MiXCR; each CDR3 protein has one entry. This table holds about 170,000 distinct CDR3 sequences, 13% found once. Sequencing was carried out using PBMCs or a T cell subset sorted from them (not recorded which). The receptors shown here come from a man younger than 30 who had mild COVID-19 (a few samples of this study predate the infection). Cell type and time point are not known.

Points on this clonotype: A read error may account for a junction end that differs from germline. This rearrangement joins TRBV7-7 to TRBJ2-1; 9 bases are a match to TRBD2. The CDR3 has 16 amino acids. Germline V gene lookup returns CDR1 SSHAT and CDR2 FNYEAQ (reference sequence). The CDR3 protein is CASSDLAAGGSNEQFF. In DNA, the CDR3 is TGTGCTAGCAGCGACCTTGCGGCGGGGGGGAGCAATGAGCAGTTCTTC.

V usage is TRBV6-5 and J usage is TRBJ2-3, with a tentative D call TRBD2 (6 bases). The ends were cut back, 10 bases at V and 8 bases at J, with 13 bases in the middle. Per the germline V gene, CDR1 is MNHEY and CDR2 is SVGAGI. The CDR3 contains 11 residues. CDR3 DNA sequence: TGTGCCACCTCCCCCGGGAGTACGCAGTATTTT. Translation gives CATSPGSTQYF.

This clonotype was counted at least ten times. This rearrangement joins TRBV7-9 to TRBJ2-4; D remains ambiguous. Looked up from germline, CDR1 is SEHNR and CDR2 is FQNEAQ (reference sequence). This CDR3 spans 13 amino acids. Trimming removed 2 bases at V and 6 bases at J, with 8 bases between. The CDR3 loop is CASSLWDRNIQYF. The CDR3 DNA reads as TGTGCCAGCAGCTTATGGGATAGAAACATTCAGTACTTC.

Written as DNA, the CDR3 is TGTGCCAGCAGCTTAACTCTAGCGGGGGGGCAAGAGACCCAGTACTTC. It is translated as CASSLTLAGGQETQYF. The J gene is TRBJ2-5, the V gene TRBV7-9, with TRBD2 matching over 12 bases. The CDR3 runs to 16 residues. In germline, CDR1 is SEHNR, CDR2 FQNEAQ (reference sequence). J lost 2 bases, V lost 2 bases, and 3 bases had no gene match.

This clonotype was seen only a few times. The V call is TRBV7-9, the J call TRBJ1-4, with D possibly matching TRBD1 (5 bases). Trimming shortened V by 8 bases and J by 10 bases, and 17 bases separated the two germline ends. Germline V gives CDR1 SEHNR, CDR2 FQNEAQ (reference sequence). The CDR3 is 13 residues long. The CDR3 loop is CASRSNGGAKLFF. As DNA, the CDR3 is TGTGCCAGCCGCTCTAACGGAGGGGCAAAACTGTTTTTT.

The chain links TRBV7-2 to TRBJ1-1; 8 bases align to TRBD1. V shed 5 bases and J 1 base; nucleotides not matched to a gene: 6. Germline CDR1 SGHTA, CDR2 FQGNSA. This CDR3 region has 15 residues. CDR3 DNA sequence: TGTGCCAGCAGCCAGAGAGACAGGGGGAACACTGAAGCTTTCTTT. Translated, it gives CASSQRDRGNTEAFF.

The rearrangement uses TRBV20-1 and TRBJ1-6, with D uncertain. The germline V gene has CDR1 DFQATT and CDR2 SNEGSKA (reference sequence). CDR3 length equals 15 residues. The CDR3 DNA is TGCACCAGTGCGAGCCCCAGCGGCCCACCCGAGCCCCTCCACTTT. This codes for CTSASPSGPPEPLHF.

The CDR3 DNA reads TGCGCCAGCAGCCGGCGGACTAGCACAGATACGCAGTATTTT. As protein: CASSRRTSTDTQYF. The chain employs TRBV4-3 and TRBJ2-3, with D possibly being TRBD2 (5 bases). The CDR3 loop spans 14 amino acids. Trimming stripped 4 bases from V and 0 bases from J, with 8 bases between. CDR1 and CDR2 (germline): LGHNA, YSLEER.

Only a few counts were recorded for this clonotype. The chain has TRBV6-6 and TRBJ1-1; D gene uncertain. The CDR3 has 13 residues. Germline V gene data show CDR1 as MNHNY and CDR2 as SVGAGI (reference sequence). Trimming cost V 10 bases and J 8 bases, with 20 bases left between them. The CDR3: CATSIPPSYEAFF. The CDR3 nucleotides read TGTGCCACCTCGATCCCCCCATCCTACGAAGCTTTCTTT.

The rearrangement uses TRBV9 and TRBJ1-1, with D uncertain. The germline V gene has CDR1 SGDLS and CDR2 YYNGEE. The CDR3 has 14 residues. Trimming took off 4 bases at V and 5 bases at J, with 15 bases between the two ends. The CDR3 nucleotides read TGTGCCAGCAGCCCTTGGGCCCCTGGGACTGAAGCTTTCTTT. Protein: CASSPWAPGTEAFF.

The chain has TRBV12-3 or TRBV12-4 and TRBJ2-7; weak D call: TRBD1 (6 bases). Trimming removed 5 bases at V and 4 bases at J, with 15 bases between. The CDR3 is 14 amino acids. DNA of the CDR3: TGTGCCAGCAGTATGGGGCAGGGGATGTACGAGCAGTACTTC. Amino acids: CASSMGQGMYEQYF.

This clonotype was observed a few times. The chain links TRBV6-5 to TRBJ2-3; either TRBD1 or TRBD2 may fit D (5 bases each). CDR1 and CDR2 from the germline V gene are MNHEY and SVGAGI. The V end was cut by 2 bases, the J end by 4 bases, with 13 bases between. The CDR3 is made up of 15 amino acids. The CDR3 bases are TGTGCCAGCAGTTACATCCCCCAGGGAGCAGATACGCAGTATTTT. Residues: CASSYIPQGADTQYF.

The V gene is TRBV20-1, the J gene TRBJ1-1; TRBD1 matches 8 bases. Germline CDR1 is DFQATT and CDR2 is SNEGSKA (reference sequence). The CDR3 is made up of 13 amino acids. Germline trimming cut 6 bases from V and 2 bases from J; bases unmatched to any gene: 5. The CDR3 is CSALDRGNTEAFF. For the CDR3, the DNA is TGCAGTGCCCTCGACAGGGGAAACACTGAAGCTTTCTTT.

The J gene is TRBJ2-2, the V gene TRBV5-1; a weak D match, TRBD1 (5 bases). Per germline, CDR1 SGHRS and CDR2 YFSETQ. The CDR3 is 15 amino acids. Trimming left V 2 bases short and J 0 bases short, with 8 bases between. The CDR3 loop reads CASSFGASNTGELFF. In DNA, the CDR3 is TGCGCCAGCAGCTTTGGGGCATCGAACACCGGGGAGCTGTTTTTT.

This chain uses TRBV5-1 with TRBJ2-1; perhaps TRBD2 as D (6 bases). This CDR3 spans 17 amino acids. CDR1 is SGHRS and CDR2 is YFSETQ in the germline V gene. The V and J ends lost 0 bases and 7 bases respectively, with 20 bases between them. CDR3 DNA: TGCGCCAGCAGCTTGGCCGGTGGCGGGATTGGCCGAAATGAGCAGTTCTTC. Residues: CASSLAGGGIGRNEQFF.

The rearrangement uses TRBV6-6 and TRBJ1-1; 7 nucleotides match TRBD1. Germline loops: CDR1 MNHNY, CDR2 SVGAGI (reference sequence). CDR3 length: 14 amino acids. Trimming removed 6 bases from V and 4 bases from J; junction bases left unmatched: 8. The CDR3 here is CASSPQGSSTEAFF. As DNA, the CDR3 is TGTGCCAGCAGCCCACAGGGGTCGAGCACTGAAGCTTTCTTT.

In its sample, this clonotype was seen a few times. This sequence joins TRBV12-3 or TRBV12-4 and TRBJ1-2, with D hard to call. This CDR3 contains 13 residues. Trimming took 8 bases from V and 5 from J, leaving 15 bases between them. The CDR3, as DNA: TGTGCCAGCGTTAAACGGACCGGGTATGGCTACACCTTC. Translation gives CASVKRTGYGYTF.

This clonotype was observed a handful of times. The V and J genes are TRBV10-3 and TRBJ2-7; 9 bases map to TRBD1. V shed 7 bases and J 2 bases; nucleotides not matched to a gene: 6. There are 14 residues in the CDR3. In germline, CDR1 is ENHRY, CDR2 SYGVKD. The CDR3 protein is CAINPGQGPYEQYF. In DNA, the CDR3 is TGTGCCATCAACCCGGGACAGGGACCCTACGAGCAGTACTTC.

The CDR3 region has the DNA TGTGCCAGCACCTGGGGACAGCTACAAGAGACCCAGTACTTC. Its protein product is CASTWGQLQETQYF. The chain links TRBV7-6 to TRBJ2-5; TRBD1 matches at 7 bases. The length of the CDR3 is 14 residues. V dropped 7 bases and J dropped 2; count of bases not matched to a gene: 7. The germline gives CDR1 SGHVS, CDR2 FNYEAQ.

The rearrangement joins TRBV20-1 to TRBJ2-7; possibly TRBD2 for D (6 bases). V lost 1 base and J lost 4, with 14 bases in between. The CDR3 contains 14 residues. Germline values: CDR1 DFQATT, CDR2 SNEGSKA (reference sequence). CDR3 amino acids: CSARAPGVGYEQYF. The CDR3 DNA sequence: TGCAGTGCTAGAGCTCCGGGGGTCGGGTACGAGCAGTACTTC.

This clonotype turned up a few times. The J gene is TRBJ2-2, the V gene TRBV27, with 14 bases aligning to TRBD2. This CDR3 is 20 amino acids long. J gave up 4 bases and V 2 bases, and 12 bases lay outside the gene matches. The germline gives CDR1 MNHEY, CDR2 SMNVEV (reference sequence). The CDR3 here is CASSLRLRGLAGDGTGELFF. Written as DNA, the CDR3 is TGTGCCAGCAGTTTAAGGTTGAGGGGACTAGCGGGGGACGGCACCGGGGAGCTGTTTTTT.

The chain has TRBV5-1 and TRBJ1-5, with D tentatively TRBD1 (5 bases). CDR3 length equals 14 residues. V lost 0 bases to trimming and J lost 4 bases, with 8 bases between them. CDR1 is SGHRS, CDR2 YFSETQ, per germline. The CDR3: CASSLEAGNQPQHF. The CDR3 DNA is TGCGCCAGCAGCTTGGAGGCAGGGAATCAGCCCCAGCATTTT.

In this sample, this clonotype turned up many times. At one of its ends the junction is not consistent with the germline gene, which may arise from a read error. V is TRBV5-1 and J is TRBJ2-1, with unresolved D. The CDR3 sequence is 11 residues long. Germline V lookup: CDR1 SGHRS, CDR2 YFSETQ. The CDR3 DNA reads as TGTGCCAGCAGCTTGTACAATGAGCAGTTCTTC. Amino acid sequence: CASSLYNEQFF. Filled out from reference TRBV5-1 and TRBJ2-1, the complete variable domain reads KAGVTQTPRYLIKTRGQQVTLSCSPISGHRSVSWYQQTPGQGLQFLFEYFSETQRNKGNFPGRFSGRQFSNSRSEMNVSTLELGDSALYLCASSLYNEQFFGPGTRLTVL.

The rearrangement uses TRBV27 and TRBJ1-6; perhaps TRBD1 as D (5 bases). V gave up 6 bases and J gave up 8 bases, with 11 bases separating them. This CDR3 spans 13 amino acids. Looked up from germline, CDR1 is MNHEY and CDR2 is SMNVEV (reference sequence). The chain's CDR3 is CASRSGTDSPLHF. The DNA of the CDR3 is TGTGCCAGCAGGTCAGGGACGGATTCACCCCTCCACTTT.

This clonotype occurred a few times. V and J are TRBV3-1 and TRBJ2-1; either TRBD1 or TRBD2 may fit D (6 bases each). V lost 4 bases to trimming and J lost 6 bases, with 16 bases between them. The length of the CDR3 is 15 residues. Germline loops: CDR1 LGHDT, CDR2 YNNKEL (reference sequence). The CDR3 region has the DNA TGTGCCAGCAGCCTCGGCAAAGAGGGGGGCAATGAGCAGTTCTTC. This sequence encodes CASSLGKEGGNEQFF.

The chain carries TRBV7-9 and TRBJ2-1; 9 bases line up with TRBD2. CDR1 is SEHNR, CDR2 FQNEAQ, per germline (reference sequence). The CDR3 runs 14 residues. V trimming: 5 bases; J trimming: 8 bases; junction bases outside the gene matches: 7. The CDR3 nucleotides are TGTGCCAGCAGCGGGTCAGCGGGGGGCGATGAGCAGTTCTTC. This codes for CASSGSAGGDEQFF.

The CDR3 is CASSFLLGTDTQYF. CDR3 DNA: TGTGCCAGCAGCTTCCTTCTGGGCACAGATACGCAGTATTTT. The J gene is TRBJ2-3, the V gene TRBV7-9; D is uncertain. The CDR3 runs 14 residues. V was trimmed by 3 bases and J by 1 base, leaving 8 bases between them. Per germline, CDR1 SEHNR and CDR2 FQNEAQ (reference sequence).

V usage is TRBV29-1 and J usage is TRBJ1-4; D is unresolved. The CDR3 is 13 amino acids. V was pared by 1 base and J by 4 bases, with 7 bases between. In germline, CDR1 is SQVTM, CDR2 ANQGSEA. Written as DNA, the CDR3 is TGCAGCGTTGAAGTCAGGATTAATGAAAAACTGTTTTTT. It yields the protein CSVEVRINEKLFF.

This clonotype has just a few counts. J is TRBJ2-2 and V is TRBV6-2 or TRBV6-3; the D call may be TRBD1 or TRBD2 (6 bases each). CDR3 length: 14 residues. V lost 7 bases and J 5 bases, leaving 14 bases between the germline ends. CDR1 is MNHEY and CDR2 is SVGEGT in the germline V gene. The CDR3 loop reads CASKAGGATGELFF. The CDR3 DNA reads TGTGCCAGCAAAGCCGGGGGCGCTACCGGGGAGCTGTTTTTT.